Shown below are 2 T cell receptor beta chains from a single sample sequenced in a study of cytomegalovirus exposure and HLA in healthy donors. Primers for the PCR totalled 60 Vbeta and 13 Jbeta. Sequenced by immunoSEQ multiplex PCR; TCRdb stores in-frame clones only, minus some. In the table there are 130,000 to 150,000 clones, 78% of which are singletons. Material: PBMCs. These receptors came from a middle-aged man in good health and CMV-seropositive.

The genes are TRBV19 and TRBJ1-1; D is undetermined. Trimming stripped 10 bases from V and 1 base from J, with 19 bases between. This CDR3 comprises 15 residues. The germline gives CDR1 LNHDA, CDR2 SQIVND (reference sequence). The CDR3 nucleotides read TGTGCCACCCGGGTAGGTGGAGGTACGAACACTGAAGCTTTCTTT. Translated: CATRVGGGTNTEAFF.

The chain couples TRBV6-1 to TRBJ2-2, with TRBD2 matching 7 bases. Trimming removed 1 base from V and 5 bases from J; junction bases left unmatched: 1. The CDR3 sequence is 14 residues long. Per the germline V gene, CDR1 is MNHNS and CDR2 is SASEGT. DNA of the CDR3: TGTGCCAGCAGTGAAGTCGGGAGGACCGGGGAGCTGTTTTTT. Its translation is CASSEVGRTGELFF.